A single sample is the source of the 8 T cell receptor beta chains below, sequenced in a study of shared clonotypes between healthy human individuals. Clones were sequenced by immunoSEQ multiplex PCR, and TCRdb holds only the in-frame ones, with some missing. Of about 120,000 clones listed, about 71% are singletons. Sequencing was performed on memory CD8+ T cells sorted from blood. Indicated subset: CD45RO+ cells pooled with CCR7-negative TemRA cells. The receptors shown here come from a woman aged 25 to 39 in good health.

The chain recombines TRBV7-9 with TRBJ1-2, with a possible D match to TRBD1 (5 bases). V lost 7 bases and J 4 bases, leaving 13 bases between the germline ends. The CDR3 is 13 residues long. CDR1 is SEHNR and CDR2 is FQNEAQ in the germline V gene (reference sequence). As DNA, the CDR3 is TGTGCCAGCACCGCTAGGACAACCTATGGCTACACCTTC. It codes for CASTARTTYGYTF.

The CDR3 region is CAGRDRGNSYEQYF. CDR3 DNA sequence: TGTGCCGGACGAGACAGGGGAAATTCCTACGAGCAGTACTTC. This chain uses TRBV6-1 with TRBJ2-7; the match to TRBD1 covers 8 bases. Per germline, CDR1 MNHNS and CDR2 SASEGT. The length of the CDR3 is 14 residues. Trimming at V came to 11 bases and at J to 1 base, leaving 10 bases not matched to a gene.

The V call is TRBV6-5, the J call TRBJ1-1; 7 positions agree with TRBD1. The CDR3 is made up of 14 amino acids. The J segment lost 4 bases and the V segment lost 5 bases, leaving 7 bases of the junction unmatched. CDR1 and CDR2 from the germline V gene are MNHEY and SVGAGI. The CDR3 spells CASSEGAKTTEAFF. CDR3 nucleotides: TGTGCCAGCAGTGAGGGGGCTAAGACCACTGAAGCTTTCTTT.

V usage is TRBV6-6 and J usage is TRBJ1-1, with 7 bases matching TRBD1. With V trimmed by 2 bases and J by 1 base, 4 bases remained unmatched. Germline V lookup: CDR1 MNHNY, CDR2 SVGAGI (reference sequence). This CDR3 has 15 residues. The chain's CDR3 is CASSYEGGANTEAFF. The DNA for the CDR3 is TGTGCCAGCAGTTACGAAGGGGGCGCGAACACTGAAGCTTTCTTT.

The V gene is TRBV2, the J gene TRBJ2-3; no definite D call. This CDR3 has 14 amino acids. Germline V gene sequence: CDR1 SNHLY, CDR2 FYNNEI. Trimming left V 7 bases short and J 0 bases short, with 11 bases between. As DNA, the CDR3 is TGTGCCAGCATGTACCGTATTAGCACAGATACGCAGTATTTT. Encoded protein: CASMYRISTDTQYF.

The J gene is TRBJ2-7, the V gene TRBV10-3, with 7 bases fitting TRBD2. CDR1 ENHRY and CDR2 SYGVKD come from the germline V gene. This CDR3 has 15 residues. J was trimmed by 3 bases and V by 3 bases; bases with no gene match: 8. The CDR3 protein is CAISERYWDYYEQYF. The CDR3 DNA reads TGTGCCATCAGTGAACGTTATTGGGACTACTACGAGCAGTACTTC.

This chain joins TRBV28 and TRBJ1-2, with D unresolved. V lost 5 bases and J 7 bases, leaving 14 bases between the germline ends. CDR1 and CDR2 (germline): MDHEN, SYDVKM. This CDR3 region has 13 residues. CDR3 in amino acids: CASSIHMAAGYTF. In DNA form, the CDR3 reads TGTGCCAGCAGTATACACATGGCGGCTGGCTACACCTTC.

The CDR3 region has the DNA TGCGCCAGCAGCCCTAAGACTAGCGGGAGACCCCACCTCACAGATACGCAGTATTTT. The encoded protein is CASSPKTSGRPHLTDTQYF. The rearrangement uses TRBV5-1 and TRBJ2-3, with 12 bases lining up with TRBD2. Germline V lookup: CDR1 SGHRS, CDR2 YFSETQ. The CDR3 sequence is 19 residues long. Unmatched junction bases numbered 14, after V lost 4 bases and J lost 2 bases.